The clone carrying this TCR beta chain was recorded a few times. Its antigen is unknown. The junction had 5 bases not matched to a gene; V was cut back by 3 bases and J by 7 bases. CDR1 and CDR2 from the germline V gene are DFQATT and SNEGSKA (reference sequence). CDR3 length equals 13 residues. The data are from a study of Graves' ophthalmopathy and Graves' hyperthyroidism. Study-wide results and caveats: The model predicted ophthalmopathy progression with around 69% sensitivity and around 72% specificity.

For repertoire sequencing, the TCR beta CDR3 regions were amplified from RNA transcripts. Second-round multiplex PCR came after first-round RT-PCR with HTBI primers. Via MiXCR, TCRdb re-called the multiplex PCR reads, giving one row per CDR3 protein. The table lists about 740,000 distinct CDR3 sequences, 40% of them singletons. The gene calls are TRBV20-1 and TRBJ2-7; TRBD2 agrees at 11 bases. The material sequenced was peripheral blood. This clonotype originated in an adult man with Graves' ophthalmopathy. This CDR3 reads CSASVASGREQYF. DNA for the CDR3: TGCAGTGCTAGTGTCGCTAGCGGGAGGGAGCAGTACTTC.